Each of the 23 T cell receptor beta chains below was sequenced from the same sample in a study of long-term antiretroviral therapy in people with HIV. immunoSEQ v3.0 was run at survey level. Using immunoSEQ multiplex PCR, the repertoire was profiled, and TCRdb retains in-frame clones only, with some absent. There are tens of thousands of clones in the sample; about 80% occur only once, and approximately 5.1% lies in the top ten. Material: unsorted PBMCs, obtained 1.1 years before starting antiretroviral therapy. The source is a woman in her thirties with HIV.

This chain uses TRBV13 with TRBJ1-1; TRBD1 might be the D (5 bases). This CDR3 has 15 amino acids. Trimming left V 4 bases short and J 2 bases short, with 14 bases between. Per germline, CDR1 PRHDT and CDR2 FYEKMQ (reference sequence). In DNA, the CDR3 is TGTGCCAGCAGCTACCCAGGAGGGGCAAACACTGAAGCTTTCTTT. Protein: CASSYPGGANTEAFF. The full variable domain, with the rest looked up from reference TRBV13 and TRBJ1-1, is AAGVIQSPRHLIKEKRETATLKCYPIPRHDTVYWYQQGPGQDPQFLISFYEKMQSDKGSIPDRFSAQQFSDYHSELNMSSLELGDSALYFCASSYPGGANTEAFFGQGTRLTVV.

J is TRBJ2-7 and V is TRBV6-1; possibly TRBD1 or TRBD2 for D (5 bases each). Germline V gene sequence: CDR1 MNHNS, CDR2 SASEGT. The CDR3 spans 14 residues. Trimming took 5 bases from V and 0 from J, leaving 11 bases between them. The CDR3 bases are TGTGCCAGCAGTTATGGGACCAGCTCCTACGAGCAGTACGTC. It is translated as CASSYGTSSYEQYV.

The rearrangement joins TRBV30 to TRBJ2-5, with D perhaps matching TRBD1 (6 bases). Trimming shortened V by 2 bases and J by 5 bases, and 18 bases separated the two germline ends. This CDR3 region has 15 residues. Germline loops: CDR1 GTSNPN, CDR2 SVGIG (reference sequence). In DNA form, the CDR3 reads TGTGCCTGGAGTAGGGGCAGGGGTAGTGGTGAGACCCAGTACTTC. Translated: CAWSRGRGSGETQYF.

The rearrangement links TRBV10-3 to TRBJ1-1, with 7 bases matching TRBD1. Germline CDR1 is ENHRY and CDR2 is SYGVKD. The CDR3 consists of 12 residues. The V segment lost 6 bases and the J segment 6 bases; nucleotides outside the gene matches: 4. CDR3 sequence (DNA): TGTGCCATCAGCACAGGGACAGCTGAAGCTTTCTTT. Protein product: CAISTGTAEAFF.

The V call is TRBV4-1, the J call TRBJ2-5; TRBD2 might be the D (6 bases). The V gene's germline CDR1 is MGHRA and CDR2 YSYEKL. This CDR3 has 14 residues. V shed 1 base and J shed 4 bases, with 10 bases lying between them. The CDR3 spells CASSQGQGGETQYF. The DNA of the CDR3 is TGCGCCAGCAGCCAAGGGCAGGGAGGAGAGACCCAGTACTTC.

This clone has a single count. The chain combines TRBV6-4 with TRBJ1-1; D unresolved. V was trimmed by 3 bases and J by 4 bases, leaving 18 bases between them. Per germline, CDR1 MRHNA and CDR2 SNTAGT. The CDR3 is made up of 16 amino acids. CDR3 in amino acids: CASSENQLGSGTEAFF. The CDR3 bases are TGTGCCAGCAGTGAAAATCAATTGGGATCGGGCACTGAAGCTTTCTTT.

V and J are TRBV4-1 and TRBJ2-2; 9 bases fit TRBD2. This CDR3 is built from 15 residues. J was trimmed by 5 bases and V by 2 bases; bases with no gene match: 3. Germline CDR1 MGHRA, CDR2 YSYEKL. CDR3 protein: CASSQRTSVTGELFF. In nucleotides, the CDR3 is TGCGCCAGCAGCCAAAGGACTAGCGTTACCGGGGAGCTGTTTTTT.

The chain employs TRBV5-5 and TRBJ1-2, with 9 bases identical to TRBD1. The germline gives CDR1 SGHKS, CDR2 YYEKEE (reference sequence). Losses at the gene ends were 6 bases for V and 4 bases for J; bases not matched to a gene: 7. CDR3 size: 14 residues. The CDR3 loop is CASTPGQGVYGYTF. DNA of the CDR3: TGTGCCAGCACCCCGGGACAGGGAGTCTATGGCTACACCTTC.

The rearrangement links TRBV9 to TRBJ1-6; TRBD1 aligns across 7 bases. CDR3 length: 15 amino acids. Germline V gene data show CDR1 as SGDLS and CDR2 as YYNGEE. V shed 2 bases and J 7 bases; nucleotides not matched to a gene: 6. The CDR3 DNA reads TGTGCCAGCAGCGTTACGGGACAGCAGAATTCACCCCTCCACTTT. This sequence encodes CASSVTGQQNSPLHF.

The J gene is TRBJ2-7, the V gene TRBV5-4; the D is unclear. Trimming pared 1 base from V and 5 bases from J, leaving 13 bases between. Germline CDR1 is SGHNT and CDR2 is YYREEE (reference sequence). The CDR3 totals 14 residues. DNA of the CDR3: TGTGCCAGCAGCTTGCCGGAGAAAAGGGACGAGCAGTACTTC. This translates into CASSLPEKRDEQYF. Using reference TRBV5-4 and TRBJ2-7 for the parts outside the CDR3, the full variable domain is ETGVTQSPTHLIKTRGQQVTLRCSSQSGHNTVSWYQQALGQGPQFIFQYYREEENGRGNFPPRFSGLQFPNYSSELNVNALELDDSALYLCASSLPEKRDEQYFGPGTRLTVT.

The gene calls are TRBV29-1 and TRBJ2-3; no clear D gene. V shed 1 base and J shed 4 bases, with 6 bases lying between them. Looked up from germline, CDR1 is SQVTM and CDR2 is ANQGSEA. The CDR3 is made up of 12 amino acids. DNA for the CDR3: TGCAGCGTTGAAGTAGGGCCAGATACGCAGTATTTT. Its translation: CSVEVGPDTQYF.

This chain uses TRBV6-5 with TRBJ1-5; perhaps TRBD1 as D (6 bases). V gave up 5 bases and J gave up 2 bases, with 13 bases separating them. Germline V lookup: CDR1 MNHEY, CDR2 SVGAGI. This CDR3 region has 15 residues. This chain's CDR3 is CASSTGTRGNQPQHF. In nucleotides, the CDR3 is TGTGCCAGCAGTACAGGGACCCGAGGCAATCAGCCCCAGCATTTT.

The chain is built from TRBV30 and TRBJ2-5, with 12 bases that match TRBD2. CDR3 size: 14 residues. The V and J ends lost 4 bases and 3 bases, in that order; junction bases with no gene match: 3. The germline V gene has CDR1 GTSNPN and CDR2 SVGIG (reference sequence). In DNA form, the CDR3 reads TGTGCCTGGACTAGCGGGGGGGCGGAAGAGACCCAGTACTTC. As protein: CAWTSGGAEETQYF.

CDR3 sequence reads: CASSVEWTGGSGELFF. In DNA, the CDR3 is TGTGCCAGCAGCGTAGAATGGACAGGGGGCTCCGGGGAGCTGTTTTTT. The genes are TRBV9 and TRBJ2-2; 11 bases align to TRBD1. Germline V lookup: CDR1 SGDLS, CDR2 YYNGEE. The CDR3 is made up of 16 amino acids. V dropped 0 bases and J dropped 6; count of bases not matched to a gene: 4.

V gene TRBV27 combines with J gene TRBJ1-6; D remains ambiguous. Germline assignment: CDR1 MNHEY and CDR2 SMNVEV (reference sequence). The CDR3 loop spans 15 amino acids. Trimming stripped 6 bases from V and 3 bases from J, with 12 bases between. CDR3: CASRTTGYYNSPLHF. CDR3 DNA sequence: TGTGCCAGCAGAACTACGGGATACTATAATTCACCCCTCCACTTT.

This clone was seen more than once but under ten times. Written as DNA, the CDR3 is TGTGCCACCAGCAGAGAACAGGGGGTGGGTGAAGCTTTCTTT. It encodes CATSREQGVGEAFF. The J gene is TRBJ1-1, the V gene TRBV15, with TRBD1 matching over 8 bases. V dropped 0 bases and J dropped 7; count of bases not matched to a gene: 4. The CDR3 is made up of 14 amino acids. Germline CDR1 and CDR2: LNHNV and YYDKDF (reference sequence).

This clone is labeled large. The chain couples TRBV30 to TRBJ1-2; D may be TRBD1 (5 bases). The CDR3 contains 14 residues. V was cut by 0 bases and J by 7 bases, with 15 bases left in between. Germline CDR1 GTSNPN, CDR2 SVGIG (reference sequence). The CDR3 DNA reads as TGTGCCTGGAGTGTATGGCAGGGAGGAACTGGCTACACCTTC. Residues: CAWSVWQGGTGYTF.

V and J are TRBV7-3 and TRBJ1-1; D gene ambiguous. Trimming shortened V by 5 bases and J by 5 bases, and 15 bases separated the two germline ends. This CDR3 spans 14 amino acids. Germline lookup yields CDR1 SGHTA and CDR2 FQGTGA. The CDR3 loop is CASSPALGHTEAFF. In nucleotides, the CDR3 is TGTGCCAGCAGCCCAGCTTTGGGTCATACTGAAGCTTTCTTT.

This clone was counted once. The chain joins TRBV5-1 to TRBJ2-2; 8 positions agree with TRBD1. Germline-derived CDR1 and CDR2 are SGHRS and YFSETQ. The CDR3 has 16 residues. The ends lost 2 bases at V and 4 bases at J; junction bases unmatched: 7. The CDR3 coding sequence is TGCGCCAGCAGCTTAACGGGCAGGGGGCCCACCGGGGAGCTGTTTTTT. It yields the protein CASSLTGRGPTGELFF.

The chain combines TRBV4-2 with TRBJ2-2; D is unclear. The CDR3 is 17 amino acids. Germline V CDR1 and CDR2: LGHNA, YNFKEQ. Trimming took 0 bases from V and 1 from J, leaving 12 bases between them. Here the CDR3 reads CASSQEAGSLNTGELFF. CDR3 in DNA: TGTGCCAGCAGCCAAGAAGCCGGTTCATTGAACACCGGGGAGCTGTTTTTT.

The chain couples TRBV27 to TRBJ1-6, with 9 bases aligning to TRBD1. Germline V gene data show CDR1 as MNHEY and CDR2 as SMNVEV (reference sequence). After removal of 3 bases from V and 6 bases from J, the junction contained 3 bases not matched to a gene. This CDR3 spans 15 amino acids. The CDR3 DNA sequence: TGTGCCAGCAGTTTCAGGACAGGGGTTAATTCACCCCTCCACTTT. Translating gives CASSFRTGVNSPLHF.

The rearrangement uses TRBV27 and TRBJ1-1; D not resolved. This CDR3 is built from 13 residues. The ends were cut back, 5 bases at V and 1 base at J, with 8 bases in the middle. Germline V lookup: CDR1 MNHEY, CDR2 SMNVEV (reference sequence). CDR3: CASSKVPNTEAFF. The CDR3 coding sequence is TGTGCCAGCAGTAAAGTCCCGAACACTGAAGCTTTCTTT.

The chain is built from TRBV5-5 and TRBJ2-7; 7 bases fit TRBD1. Germline loops: CDR1 SGHKS, CDR2 YYEKEE (reference sequence). The CDR3 contains 14 residues. V lost 3 bases and J lost 2; bases outside the gene matches: 5. The CDR3 loop reads CASSSDRVPYEQYV. CDR3 DNA: TGTGCCAGCAGCTCAGACAGGGTGCCCTACGAGCAGTACGTC.